Presented here are 5 T cell receptor beta chains from one specimen sequenced in a study of T cell repertoires in cytomegalovirus infection. These TCRs are of unknown antigen specificity. Each CDR3 protein gets one entry after TCRdb re-called the reads with MiXCR. This table holds 110,000 to 150,000 distinct CDR3 sequences, 32% found once. The sample consisted of CD8+ T cells from cultured PBMCs, taken from culture after CMV antigen stimulation. Receptors were obtained from a human donor in good health (CMV status not recorded). Some clones in this sample may be carry-over from other donors' samples.

This clonotype was recorded many times. The chain joins TRBV6-1 to TRBJ1-1; D is uncertain. Germline V gene sequence: CDR1 MNHNS, CDR2 SASEGT. This CDR3 comprises 14 residues. V was trimmed by 7 bases and J by 3 bases, leaving 15 bases between them. The CDR3 DNA is TGTGCCAGCAAACGAAGGGCGAGGGACACTGAAGCTTTCTTT. This encodes CASKRRARDTEAFF.

The chain uses TRBV20-1 and TRBJ1-1, with no clear D. The CDR3 length is 14 residues. Trimming left V 0 bases short and J 4 bases short, with 12 bases between. Germline V gene data show CDR1 as DFQATT and CDR2 as SNEGSKA (reference sequence). The CDR3 reads CSARDPRVGTEAFF. The CDR3 nucleotides are TGCAGTGCTAGAGATCCGCGCGTGGGCACTGAAGCTTTCTTT.

This clonotype was detected only a few times. This chain links TRBV7-3 with TRBJ2-3; 12 bases align to TRBD2. CDR3 size: 16 residues. J was trimmed by 5 bases and V by 5 bases; bases with no gene match: 8. Germline-derived CDR1 and CDR2 are SGHTA and FQGTGA. CDR3 sequence reads: CASSLTSGGPLDTQYF. The DNA for the CDR3 is TGTGCCAGCAGCCTGACTAGCGGGGGTCCCTTAGATACGCAGTATTTT.

The rearrangement joins TRBV29-1 to TRBJ2-7, with unresolved D. The CDR3 has 12 residues. Trimming shortened V by 1 base and J by 2 bases, and 6 bases separated the two germline ends. Germline CDR1 is SQVTM and CDR2 is ANQGSEA. The chain's CDR3 is CSVEGSTYEQYF. The CDR3 DNA reads TGCAGCGTTGAAGGGTCTACCTACGAGCAGTACTTC.

This chain uses TRBV19 with TRBJ2-7; possible D gene TRBD1, 5 bases. CDR1 LNHDA and CDR2 SQIVND come from the germline V gene (reference sequence). The CDR3 runs to 14 residues. Trimming stripped 3 bases from V and 1 base from J, with 10 bases between. The CDR3 protein is CASSIAGSSYEQYF. In DNA, the CDR3 is TGTGCCAGTAGTATCGCAGGGTCTTCCTACGAGCAGTACTTC.